This entry features one TCR beta chain sequence. Only a few counts were recorded for this clonotype. This receptor's antigen is unknown. No per-base quality is available; no much larger clone lies one base away. As encoded in the germline V gene (reference sequence), CDR1 is SEHNR while CDR2 is FQNEAQ. Including the terminal cysteine and phenylalanine, the CDR3 comprises 14 residues. The CDR3 DNA has 42 bases and is translated from base 1. Relative to germline, V is missing 5 bases and J is missing 4 bases, with 4 bases of the junction outside any gene match. The data were obtained in a study of blood T cells in healthy people across ages (dated by TCRdb to about 2015). Broadly, across the study: In model experiments, roughly one uniquely barcoded TCR beta cDNA molecule per two T cells was captured by template switching. Donors of different ages were randomly distributed across sequencing lanes to avoid experimental bias. Donors were grouped into four age groups: young (average 16 years), middle-aged (39), aged (around 60) and long-lived (approximately 75). Two additional independent replicas of 1 million unique cDNA reads from the same blood draw were analyzed for two donors (one aged 18 to 30 and one aged 80 or older). Age-related changes in TCR beta repertoire diversity were measured in the study by deep sequencing normalized with unique cDNA molecular identifiers. What the study reported, not specific to this receptor: Total diversity estimates from one million sequenced T cells were considered lower bounds and underestimates. Observed TCR beta diversity per million T cells fell roughly linearly with age, and a significant reduction was already apparent by age about 36. The long-lived group showed more naive CD4+ T cells, fewer expanded clones and increased TCR diversity than the aged group, suggesting age selection. Bulk unsorted PBMC profiling prevented conclusive comparison of naive and antigen-experienced compartments. Observed TCR beta diversity correlated strongly with the percentage of naive T cells measured by flow cytometry. Because the CMV infection status of the donors was unknown, age-related changes in expanded clonotypes may potentially have been confounded.

The donors were 40 or so Caucasian individuals from Russia, aged roughly 6 to 100 years, who were systemically healthy. Each donor gave about 9.2 milliliters of peripheral blood, drawn into EDTA-treated Vacutainer tubes. Ficoll-Paque density-gradient centrifugation was used to isolate PBMCs, with at least 6 million per sample. Trizol reagent was used to extract total RNA from the PBMCs, yielding at least 5 micrograms per sample. For every donor, an aliquot of PBMCs went through flow cytometry to measure the percentages of naive CD45RAhigh/CD27high T cells. Library generation was performed with 5' RACE. Sequencing was carried out with an Illumina HiSeq 2500. A second PCR of about 6 to 11 cycles was run with a J-beta primer mix and a sample-barcoded 5' primer. Each TCR beta cDNA molecule received a unique molecular identifier from a template-switch 5' adaptor carrying 12 random nucleotides. Each sample yielded at least 2.5 million CDR3-containing paired-end reads. First-strand cDNA synthesis was performed from all RNA using the Mint cDNA synthesis kit, with priming by a TRBC-specific oligonucleotide. All cDNA was treated with uracil-DNA glycosylase and then went through a first 18-cycle PCR with the universal primers M1SS and BC2_uni_R. The authors processed their data as follows. Normalization of each sample was performed by random selection of 1 million high-quality reads, each carrying a distinct molecular identifier. Instead of being binned into consensus sequences, reads that shared molecular identifiers were thrown out. MiTCR, with a Q25 quality threshold and the strictest error-elimination algorithm, was used for CDR3 identification, clonotype clustering and error correction. A nonparametric unseen species model with Euler transformation was used to estimate lower-bound total TCR beta diversity. TCRdb applied fastp at Q25 and MiXCR to the public reads, then kept only in-frame beta chains. Identical CDR3 protein sequences are pooled into one entry, listed with their most common genes and DNA. The authors' filters were not applied to this entry. Recorded for this sample are some 1.1 million distinct CDR3 sequences; roughly two fifths of them occurred a single time. The ten largest clonotypes hold over 10% of the sample.

Sequencing was carried out using blood. This sequence originates from a man younger than 35 in good health. The sequence is built from TRBV7-9 and TRBJ2-3; 9 nucleotides in the junction match TRBD1. The CDR3 has the sequence CASSTGQGPDTQYF. The nucleotide sequence reads as follows: TGTGCCAGCAGCACGGGACAGGGACCAGATACGCAGTATTTT.